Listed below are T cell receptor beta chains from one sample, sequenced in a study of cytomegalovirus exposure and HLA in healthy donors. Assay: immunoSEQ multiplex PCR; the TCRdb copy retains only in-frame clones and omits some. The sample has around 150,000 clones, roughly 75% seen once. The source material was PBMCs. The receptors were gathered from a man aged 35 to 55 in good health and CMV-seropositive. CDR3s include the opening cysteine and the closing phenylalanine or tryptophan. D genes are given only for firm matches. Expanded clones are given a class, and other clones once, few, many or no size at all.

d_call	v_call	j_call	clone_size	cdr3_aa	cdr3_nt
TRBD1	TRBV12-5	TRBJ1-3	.	CASGFGTDSGNTIYF	TGTGCTAGTGGTTTCGGGACAGACTCTGGAAACACCATATATTTT
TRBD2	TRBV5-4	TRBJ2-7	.	CASSLWGLRGYEQYF	TGTGCCAGCAGCTTGTGGGGGTTGCGGGGGTACGAGCAGTACTTC
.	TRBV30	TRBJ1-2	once	CAWSVRLANYGYTF	TGTGCCTGGAGTGTACGGCTAGCTAACTATGGCTACACCTTC
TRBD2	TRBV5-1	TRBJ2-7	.	CASSWSASGLRTPSYEQYF	TGCGCCAGCAGCTGGTCAGCTAGCGGGTTGAGAACTCCCTCCTACGAGCAGTACTTC
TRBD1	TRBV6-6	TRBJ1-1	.	CASSSRTGDRGTEAFF	TGTGCCAGCAGTTCGCGGACCGGGGACAGAGGTACTGAAGCTTTCTTT
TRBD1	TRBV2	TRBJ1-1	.	CASTPRRTGANTEAFF	TGTGCCAGCACCCCGCGGCGGACAGGGGCGAACACTGAAGCTTTCTTT
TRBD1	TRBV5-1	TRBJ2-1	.	CASSSRIDRGGPYNEQFF	TGCGCCAGCAGCTCGCGAATCGACAGGGGGGGTCCCTACAATGAGCAGTTCTTC
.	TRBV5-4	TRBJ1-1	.	CASSLGTRAADEAFF	TGTGCCAGCAGCTTGGGGACAAGGGCGGCCGATGAAGCTTTCTTT
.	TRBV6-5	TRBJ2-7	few	CASSYSGQGTYEQYF	TGTGCCAGCAGTTACTCGGGGCAGGGTACCTACGAGCAGTACTTC
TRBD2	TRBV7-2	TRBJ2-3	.	CASSFTSGSSTDTQYF	TGTGCCAGCAGTTTTACTAGCGGCTCTAGCACAGATACGCAGTATTTT
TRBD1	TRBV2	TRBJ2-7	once	CASSEWEQGVHEQYF	TGTGCCAGCAGTGAATGGGAACAGGGGGTCCACGAGCAGTACTTC
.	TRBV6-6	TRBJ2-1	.	CASSWEGEEQFF	TGTGCCAGCAGTTGGGAGGGGGAAGAGCAGTTCTTC
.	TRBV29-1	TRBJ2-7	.	CSVVRVDTPGPYEQYF	TGCAGCGTTGTCCGGGTGGACACACCCGGGCCCTACGAGCAGTACTTC